Below are 15 T cell receptor beta chains sequenced from a single sample in a study of CD8 T cells in Susac syndrome. The authors reverse transcribed about 0.5 to 1 ug RNA with random hexamers. TCRdb called the immunoSEQ multiplex PCR reads again in MiXCR, with one record for every CDR3 protein. The sample carries about 150,000 distinct CDR3 sequences, approximately 95% recorded once. Sequenced input: CD4+ T cells from PBMCs. The receptors were sampled from a human donor with Susac syndrome.

The chain joins TRBV20-1 to TRBJ1-1; D is unclear. The CDR3 sequence is 17 residues long. Germline V gives CDR1 DFQATT, CDR2 SNEGSKA (reference sequence). Between the trimmed V and J ends, which lost 6 bases and 0 bases, there was a span of 23 bases. In DNA form, the CDR3 reads TGCAGTGCCGTGAACACGAAAAAGGGTTCTCTGAACACTGAAGCTTTCTTT. It codes for CSAVNTKKGSLNTEAFF.

This chain connects TRBV2 to TRBJ1-2; 8 bases are shared with TRBD1. This CDR3 region has 14 residues. V gave up 1 base and J gave up 7 bases; unmatched junction bases: 5. In germline, CDR1 is SNHLY, CDR2 FYNNEI. CDR3 loop: CASSEGTGYVGYTF. The CDR3 DNA is TGTGCCAGCAGTGAAGGGACAGGGTATGTTGGCTACACCTTC.

The rearrangement links TRBV7-9 to TRBJ2-2; D is possibly TRBD1 or TRBD2 (5 bases each). CDR3 length: 15 amino acids. Trimming left V 1 base short and J 1 base short, with 7 bases between. In germline, CDR1 is SEHNR, CDR2 FQNEAQ (reference sequence). CDR3 loop: CASSLVRGNTGELFF. In nucleotides, the CDR3 is TGTGCCAGCAGCTTAGTGAGGGGGAACACCGGGGAGCTGTTTTTT.

The V gene is TRBV19, the J gene TRBJ1-2; 11 positions match TRBD1. Unmatched junction bases numbered 7, after V lost 5 bases and J lost 5 bases. Germline CDR1 reads LNHDA; CDR2 reads SQIVND (reference sequence). The CDR3 sequence is 15 residues long. Here the CDR3 reads CASSFGTGGEYGYTF. CDR3 nucleotide sequence: TGTGCCAGTAGTTTTGGGACAGGGGGAGAGTATGGCTACACCTTC. Combining the CDR3 with reference TRBV19 and TRBJ1-2 gives the whole variable domain DGGITQSPKYLFRKEGQNVTLSCEQNLNHDAMYWYRQDPGQGLRLIYYSQIVNDFQKGDIAEGYSVSREKKESFPLTVTSAQKNPTAFYLCASSFGTGGEYGYTFGSGTRLTVV.

This clonotype was seen a few times. V and J are TRBV2 and TRBJ2-5, with TRBD2 matching over 11 bases. The CDR3 runs 14 residues. Germline V lookup: CDR1 SNHLY, CDR2 FYNNEI. J gave up 3 bases and V 4 bases, and 1 base lay outside the gene matches. The chain's CDR3 is CASSVLAGEETQYF. CDR3 nucleotides: TGTGCCAGCAGTGTACTAGCGGGGGAAGAGACCCAGTACTTC.

The chain joins TRBV20-1 to TRBJ1-5; D gene uncertain. Trimming cost V 3 bases and J 3 bases, with 9 bases left between them. Germline lookup yields CDR1 DFQATT and CDR2 SNEGSKA (reference sequence). The CDR3 has 13 residues. The CDR3 is CSARRDLNQPQHF. CDR3 sequence (DNA): TGCAGTGCTAGGCGAGATCTCAATCAGCCCCAGCATTTT.

The chain employs TRBV12-3 or TRBV12-4 and TRBJ2-7; D is uncertain. Trimming stripped 5 bases from V and 4 bases from J, with 15 bases between. The CDR3 extends over 14 amino acids. CDR3 DNA sequence: TGTGCCAGCAGTCCCGAAGGTAGGGTTTACGAGCAGTACTTC. Translation: CASSPEGRVYEQYF.

The chain uses TRBV28 and TRBJ2-5; 8 positions agree with TRBD2. Germline-derived CDR1 and CDR2 are MDHEN and SYDVKM. The CDR3 runs to 16 residues. V lost 5 bases and J lost 2; bases outside the gene matches: 10. This CDR3 is CASSHHGAGDQETQYF. As DNA, the CDR3 is TGTGCCAGCAGTCACCATGGAGCGGGGGATCAAGAGACCCAGTACTTC.

J is TRBJ2-2 and V is TRBV27, with a weak D call TRBD1 (6 bases). CDR1 MNHEY and CDR2 SMNVEV come from the germline V gene (reference sequence). This CDR3 has 16 amino acids. V was shortened by 2 bases and J by 4 bases, with 14 bases between the two germline ends. As DNA, the CDR3 is TGTGCCAGCAGTTTAACCACAGGGATTTTCACCGGGGAGCTGTTTTTT. Protein sequence: CASSLTTGIFTGELFF.

This rearrangement joins TRBV9 to TRBJ2-2; 8 bases are a match to TRBD2. CDR1 and CDR2 from the germline V gene are SGDLS and YYNGEE. The CDR3 spans 15 residues. Losses at the gene ends were 5 bases for V and 4 bases for J; bases not matched to a gene: 7. The CDR3 coding sequence is TGTGCCAGCAGGCCGGGACTAGTATCCACCGGGGAGCTGTTTTTT. Protein sequence: CASRPGLVSTGELFF.

This rearrangement joins TRBV7-3 to TRBJ2-7; D not resolved. The germline gives CDR1 SGHTA, CDR2 FQGTGA. The V end was cut by 6 bases, the J end by 0 bases, with 12 bases between. The CDR3 extends over 14 amino acids. The CDR3 DNA follows: TGTGCCAGCAGTCTAACGAGTACCTCCTACGAGCAGTACTTC. Its protein is CASSLTSTSYEQYF.

This chain links TRBV9 with TRBJ2-7; 8 positions match TRBD1. The ends lost 4 bases at V and 2 bases at J; junction bases unmatched: 8. The CDR3 spans 15 residues. Germline-derived CDR1 and CDR2 are SGDLS and YYNGEE. CDR3 nucleotides: TGTGCCAGCAGCCCACGGACAGGGCTACCCTACGAGCAGTACTTC. Residues: CASSPRTGLPYEQYF.

This chain joins TRBV20-1 and TRBJ2-6; TRBD1 aligns across 9 bases. CDR1 and CDR2 (germline): DFQATT, SNEGSKA (reference sequence). This CDR3 comprises 15 residues. In nucleotides, the CDR3 is TGCAGCGCGGTACAGGGGGCTTCTGGGGCCAACGTCCTGACTTTC. Its translation is CSAVQGASGANVLTF.

The V call is TRBV9, the J call TRBJ2-1; TRBD2 aligns across 12 bases. The CDR3 totals 19 residues. The V gene end was trimmed by 9 bases and the J gene end by 0 bases; junction bases not matched to a gene: 16. CDR1 and CDR2 from the germline V gene are SGDLS and YYNGEE. This CDR3 is CATETSGGLAPSSYNEQFF. The CDR3 nucleotides read TGTGCCACCGAGACTAGCGGGGGATTAGCCCCCTCCTCCTACAATGAGCAGTTCTTC.

The chain employs TRBV20-1 and TRBJ2-1; tentative D call: TRBD2 (7 bases). This CDR3 contains 14 residues. Trimming stripped 3 bases from V and 6 bases from J, with 15 bases between. Looked up from germline, CDR1 is DFQATT and CDR2 is SNEGSKA (reference sequence). The CDR3, as DNA: TGCAGTGCTAGGATGGCAGGGGAGGGCAATGAGCAGTTCTTC. Residues: CSARMAGEGNEQFF.